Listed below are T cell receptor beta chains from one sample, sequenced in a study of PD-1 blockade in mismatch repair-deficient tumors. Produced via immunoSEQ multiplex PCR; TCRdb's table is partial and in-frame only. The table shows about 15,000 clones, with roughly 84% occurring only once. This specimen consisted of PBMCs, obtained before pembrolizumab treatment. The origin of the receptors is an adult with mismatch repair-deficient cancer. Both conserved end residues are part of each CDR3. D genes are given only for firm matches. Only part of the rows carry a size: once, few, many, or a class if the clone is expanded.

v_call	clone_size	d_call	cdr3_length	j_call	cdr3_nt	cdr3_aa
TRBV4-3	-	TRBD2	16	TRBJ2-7	TGCGCCAGCAGCCAAGATCGGGCTAGCGGGAGATACGAGCAGTACTTC	CASSQDRASGRYEQYF
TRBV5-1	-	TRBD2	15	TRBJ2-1	TGCGCCAGCAGCTTGGGCTCTAGCGGGGGGAATGAGCAGTTCTTC	CASSLGSSGGNEQFF
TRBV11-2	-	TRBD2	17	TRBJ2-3	TGTGCCAGCAGCTTAGCCCCAACGGGAGGGCCAACAGATACGCAGTATTTT	CASSLAPTGGPTDTQYF
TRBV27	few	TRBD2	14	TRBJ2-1	TGTGCCAGCAGGGGACTAGCGGAAGACAATGAGCAGTTCTTC	CASRGLAEDNEQFF
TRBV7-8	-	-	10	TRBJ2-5	TGTGCCAGCAGAGGCGAGACCCAGTACTTC	CASRGETQYF
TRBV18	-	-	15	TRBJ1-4	TGTGCCAGCTCACCGCGAGCTGCAACTAATGAAAAACTGTTTTTT	CASSPRAATNEKLFF
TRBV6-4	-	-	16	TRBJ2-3	TGTGCCAGCAGTGACAGTGGCGGGGGCTCCACAGATACGCAGTATTTT	CASSDSGGGSTDTQYF
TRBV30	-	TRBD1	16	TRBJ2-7	TGTGCCTGGAGTACGCCCAACCGCAGGGGGCCGTACGAGCAGTACTTC	CAWSTPNRRGPYEQYF
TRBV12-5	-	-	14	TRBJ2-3	TGTGCTAGTGGCACCGGGACTTACACAGATACGCAGTATTTT	CASGTGTYTDTQYF
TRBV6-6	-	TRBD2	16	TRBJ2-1	TGTGCCAGCAGCGGGACTAGCGGGAGTTTCTACAATGAGCAGTTCTTC	CASSGTSGSFYNEQFF
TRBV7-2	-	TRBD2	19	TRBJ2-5	TGTGCCAGCAGCTCTCGGCGAACCGGGACTAGCGGCCACCAAGAGACCCAGTACTTC	CASSSRRTGTSGHQETQYF
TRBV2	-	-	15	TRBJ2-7	TGTGCCAGCAGGGGGAGTAGCGCATACACCTACGAGCAGTACTTC	CASRGSSAYTYEQYF
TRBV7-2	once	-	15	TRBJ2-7	TGTGCCAGCAGCTTAGCGCCCCCAGGAACCTACGAGCAGTACTTC	CASSLAPPGTYEQYF
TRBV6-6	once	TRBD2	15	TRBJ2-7	TGTGCCAGCAGTGAGGGACTAGCGGGTTCTTACGAGCAGTACTTC	CASSEGLAGSYEQYF
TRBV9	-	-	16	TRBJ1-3	TGTGCCAGCAGCGTAGGGGCAGGCTTTTCAGGAAACACCATATATTTT	CASSVGAGFSGNTIYF
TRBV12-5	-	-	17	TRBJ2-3	TGTGCTAGTGCCCTCCTTCCCGGGACCCGAGATTCGAATACGCAGTATTTT	CASALLPGTRDSNTQYF
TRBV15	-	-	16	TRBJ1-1	TGTGCCACCAGCAGAGATGGGGCAGGAGGTGATACTGAAGCTTTCTTT	CATSRDGAGGDTEAFF
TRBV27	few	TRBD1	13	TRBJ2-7	TGTGCCAGCAGCTGGGACAGGGGGACCGAGCAGTACTTC	CASSWDRGTEQYF
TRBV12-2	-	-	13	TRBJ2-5	TGTGCAAGGGGGGTCGCGGGGAGAGAGACCCAGTACTTC	CARGVAGRETQYF
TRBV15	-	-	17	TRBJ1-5	TGTGCCACCAGCAGAGAACGCCAAACCTATAGCAATCAGCCCCAGCATTTT	CATSRERQTYSNQPQHF
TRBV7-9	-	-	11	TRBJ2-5	TGTGCCAGCAGGAACGAGGAGACCCAGTACTTC	CASRNEETQYF
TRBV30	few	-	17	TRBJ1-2	TGTGCCTGGAGTCGCACCCCCGAGGGGGGGGATAACTATGGCTACACCTTC	CAWSRTPEGGDNYGYTF
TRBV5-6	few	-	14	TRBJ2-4	TGTGCCAGCAGCTTGGGTGCTAGTCGAAACATTCAGTACTTC	CASSLGASRNIQYF
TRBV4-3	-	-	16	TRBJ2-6	TGCGCCAGCAGCCGAGGAGGGAATTCTGGGGCCAACGTCCTGACTTTC	CASSRGGNSGANVLTF
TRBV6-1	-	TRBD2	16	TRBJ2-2	TGTGCCAGCAGTGAGGGGGGGACGACAGAGGTCGGGGAGCTGGTTTTT	CASSEGGTTEVGELVF
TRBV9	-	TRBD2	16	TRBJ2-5	TGTGCCAGCAGCGTAGGGCTAGCGGGAGGTTGGGAGACCCAGTACTTC	CASSVGLAGGWETQYF
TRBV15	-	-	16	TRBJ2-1	TGTGCCACCAGCAGGCGAGGGGGGGATTTGTACAATGAGCAGTTCTTC	CATSRRGGDLYNEQFF
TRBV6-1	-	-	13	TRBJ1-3	TGTGCCAGCAGTGAGGACAGAGGAAACACCATATATTTT	CASSEDRGNTIYF
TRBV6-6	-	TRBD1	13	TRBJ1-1	TGTGCCAGCAGAGACAGGGGTGTCACTGAAGCTTTCTTT	CASRDRGVTEAFF
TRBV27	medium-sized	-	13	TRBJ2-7	TGTGCCAGCAGTCCTACGGCCCAAACCGAGCAGTACTTC	CASSPTAQTEQYF
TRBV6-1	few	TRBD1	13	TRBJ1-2	TGTGCCAGCAGTGTCCCGGGACAGTATGGCTACACCTTC	CASSVPGQYGYTF
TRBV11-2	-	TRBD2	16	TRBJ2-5	TGTGCCAGCAGCTTAGTTCAGACTAGCGTATGGGAGACCCAGTACTTC	CASSLVQTSVWETQYF
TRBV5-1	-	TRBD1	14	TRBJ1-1	TGCGCCAGCACGACAGGGTTGGGGAACACTGAAGCTTTCTTT	CASTTGLGNTEAFF
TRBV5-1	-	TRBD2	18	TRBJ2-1	TGCGCCAGCAGCTTAAAGTCGGGACTAGCGGGAGGCTACAATGAGCAGTTCTTC	CASSLKSGLAGGYNEQFF
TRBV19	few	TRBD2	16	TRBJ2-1	TGTGCCAGTAGTAAAAAGCGGGAGACTTACTACAATGAGCAGTTCTTC	CASSKKRETYYNEQFF
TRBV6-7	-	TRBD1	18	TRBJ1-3	TGTGCCAGCAGTAAAGACCGGGACAGGGGGCCGGCTGGAAACACCATATATTTT	CASSKDRDRGPAGNTIYF
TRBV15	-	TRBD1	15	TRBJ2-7	TGTGCCACCAGCACTTCCCTCGGACAGGGCTTCGAGCAGTACTTC	CATSTSLGQGFEQYF
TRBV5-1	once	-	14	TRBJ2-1	TGCGCCAGCAGGTCTCGGACAGACTACAATGAGCAGTTCTTC	CASRSRTDYNEQFF
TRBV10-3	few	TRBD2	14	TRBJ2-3	TGTGCCATCAGGGGACTAGCGGACACAGATACGCAGTATTTT	CAIRGLADTDTQYF
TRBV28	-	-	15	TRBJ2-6	TGTGCCAGCAGTTTATGGCCGACTGGGGCCAACGTCCTGACTTTC	CASSLWPTGANVLTF
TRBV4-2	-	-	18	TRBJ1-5	TGTGCCAGCAGCCAAGATCGGCAGGGGCCAGCGAGGAGCCAGCCCCAGCATTTT	CASSQDRQGPARSQPQHF
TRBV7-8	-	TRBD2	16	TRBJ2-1	TGTGCCAGCAGCGTCACCTTTAGCGGGAAGGGTAATGAGCAGTTCTTC	CASSVTFSGKGNEQFF
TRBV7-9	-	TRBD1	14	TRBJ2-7	TGTGCCAGCAGCCCCGGGACAGGGGGCTACGAGCAGTACTTC	CASSPGTGGYEQYF
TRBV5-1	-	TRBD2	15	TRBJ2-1	TGCGCCAGCAGCGGAACTAGCGGGAGGTTCAATGAGCAGTTCTTC	CASSGTSGRFNEQFF
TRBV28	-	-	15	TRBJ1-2	TGTGCCAGCACCCCGATCCGACAGACCCGAAATGGCTACACCTTC	CASTPIRQTRNGYTF
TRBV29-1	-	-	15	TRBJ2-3	TGCAGCGTGTGGGCCGGGACAACTAGCACAGATACGCAGTATTTT	CSVWAGTTSTDTQYF
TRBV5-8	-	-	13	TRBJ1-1	TGTGCCAGCAGCTCGACCGCCGGGACGTTGGCTTTCTTT	CASSSTAGTLAFF
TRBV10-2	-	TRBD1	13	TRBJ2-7	TGCGCCAGCGGGGACAGGGGGTTCTACGAGCAGTACTTC	CASGDRGFYEQYF
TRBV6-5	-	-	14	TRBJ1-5	TGTGCCAGCAGTTATGGACGGTACAATCAGCCCCAGCATTTT	CASSYGRYNQPQHF
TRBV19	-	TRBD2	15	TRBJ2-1	TGTGCCAGTACTCCTTTGACTAGCGGGAGCAATGAGCAGTTCTTC	CASTPLTSGSNEQFF
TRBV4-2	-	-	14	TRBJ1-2	TGTGCCAGCAGCCAAGAAGCTGGGGGGGGTGGCTACACCTTC	CASSQEAGGGGYTF
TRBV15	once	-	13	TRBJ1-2	TGTGCCACCAGCGGAGTAGGGGTGGGAGGCTACACCTTC	CATSGVGVGGYTF
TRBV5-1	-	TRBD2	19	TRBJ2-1	TGCGCCAGCAGCCCGAGGACTAGCGGGAGAGGGGGAGGGGACAATGAGCAGTTCTTC	CASSPRTSGRGGGDNEQFF
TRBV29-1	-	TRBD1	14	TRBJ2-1	TGCAGCGTTGTGGACAGGGCCTCCCACAATGAGCAGTTCTTC	CSVVDRASHNEQFF
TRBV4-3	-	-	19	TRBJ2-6	TGCGCCAGCAGCCAAAGCCTCTATGGGGTAGGCTCCGGGGCCAACGTCCTGACTTTC	CASSQSLYGVGSGANVLTF
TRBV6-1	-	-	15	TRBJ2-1	TGTGCCAGCAGAGGTACCTCAGGCCGGGCCCATGAGCAGTTCTTC	CASRGTSGRAHEQFF
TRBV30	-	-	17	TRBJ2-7	TGTGCCTGGAGTCAGGAAGGGGTTCGGTGGGGATCCTACGAGCAGTACTTC	CAWSQEGVRWGSYEQYF
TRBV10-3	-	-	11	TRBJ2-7	TGTGCCATCAGTGAGTCCACGGAGCAGTACTTC	CAISESTEQYF
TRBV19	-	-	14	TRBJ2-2	TGTGCCAGTAGTATAAGCGGGAACACCGGGGAGCTGTTTTTT	CASSISGNTGELFF
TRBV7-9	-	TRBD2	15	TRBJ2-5	TGTGCCAGCAGCTTATCCCGGGGGGGACAAGAGACCCAGTACTTC	CASSLSRGGQETQYF